This T cell receptor beta chain was retrieved from a study of cytomegalovirus exposure and HLA in healthy donors. The PCR ran on 60 Vbeta and 13 Jbeta primers. The data were produced by immunoSEQ multiplex PCR, yet TCRdb's version contains in-frame clones alone and is incomplete. The specimen's table records 150,000 to 200,000 clones. The TCR was taken from a woman under 30 in good health and CMV-seropositive. The sample comprised PBMCs.

DNA of the CDR3: TGTGCCAGCAGCTTGGGGGCGGGCACGCAGTATTTT. Its translation is CASSLGAGTQYF. The V call is TRBV5-6, the J call TRBJ2-3, with D possibly TRBD2 on 5 matching bases. This CDR3 is built from 12 residues. Trimming removed 0 bases from V and 9 bases from J, with 8 bases in between. CDR1 SGHDT and CDR2 YYEEEE come from the germline V gene. The whole variable domain, filled in from reference TRBV5-6 and TRBJ2-3, reads DAGVTQSPTHLIKTRGQQVTLRCSPKSGHDTVSWYQQALGQGPQFIFQYYEEEERQRGNFPDRFSGHQFPNYSSELNVNALLLGDSALYLCASSLGAGTQYFGPGTRLTVL.